This T cell receptor beta chain was found in a study of blood T cell repertoires in COVID-19. Whole-study context: Researchers got acute and convalescent COVID-19 samples from the United States, Italy and Spain. The cDNA or gDNA used as material had been derived from T cells, B-cell-depleted T cells, or PBMCs.

Original data processing: Reference gene primers were amplified, and this amplification served to estimate nucleated cell counts. Only in-frame clones appear in the TCRdb table, and some are missing; sequencing was by immunoSEQ multiplex PCR. V, J and clone size are those of that table, while D and trimming were read from the DNA. Among around 200,000 clones listed, approximately 83% were seen once. This CDR3 has 16 amino acids. The junction had 2 bases not matched to a gene; V was cut back by 3 bases and J by 0 bases. Germline values: CDR1 LGHNA, CDR2 YSLEER. This sequence joins TRBV4-3 and TRBJ2-7; TRBD2 agrees at 13 bases. Specimen: peripheral blood. This TCR was recovered from a human donor with active or convalescent COVID-19. The donor label of this sample is uncertain. CDR3 DNA: TGCGCCAGCAGCCAGGGACTAGCGGGGCTCTCCTACGAGCAGTACTTC. It codes for CASSQGLAGLSYEQYF.